This TCR beta chain was profiled in a study of shared clonotypes between healthy human individuals. Study-wide points: Lower generation probabilities were found for non-shared clonotypes than for those shared by all four donors.

This clone was counted a single time. What it binds is not known. The CDR3 spans 13 residues. The V gene's germline CDR1 is SGHVS and CDR2 FNYEAQ. The V end was cut by 2 bases, the J end by 3 bases, with 8 bases between. Study processing details: Junction-only sequences produced by ImmunoSEQ had no quality scores, so filtering differed. TCRdb's table, derived via immunoSEQ multiplex PCR, lists solely in-frame clones and lacks some. The V and J calls and clone size are taken from that table; D and trimming were inferred from the DNA. The sample has a few million clones, roughly 90% seen once. This receptor was taken from a man aged 18 to 30 in good health. Some clones in this sample may be carry-over from other donors' samples. The sample comprised naive CD4+ T cells from PBMCs. As for subset: CD45RA+ positively selected. This rearrangement joins TRBV7-6 to TRBJ2-7; TRBD1 is a possible D gene (5 bases). CDR3 nucleotide sequence: TGTGCCAGCAGCTTATTAAGGGGCTACGAGCAGTACTTC. Translating gives CASSLLRGYEQYF.